A single sample is the source of the 29 T cell receptor beta chains below, sequenced in a study of blood T cell repertoires in COVID-19. Generated by immunoSEQ multiplex PCR, the TCRdb table keeps only in-frame clones and is missing some. The data show about 89,000 clones, around three quarters seen once. The sequencing sample was made of peripheral blood. The receptors derive from a woman of 80 years or more with acute or convalescent COVID-19.

This clone was recorded only once. The chain joins TRBV5-4 to TRBJ2-2, with 8 nucleotides matching TRBD1. Germline V gene sequence: CDR1 SGHNT, CDR2 YYREEE (reference sequence). CDR3 size: 15 residues. J lost 4 bases, V lost 4 bases, and 6 bases had no gene match. CDR3 region: CASSRGQDPTGELFF. CDR3 sequence (DNA): TGTGCCAGCAGCAGGGGACAGGACCCCACCGGGGAGCTGTTTTTT.

The chain recombines TRBV27 with TRBJ2-2, with D tentatively TRBD1 (6 bases). The germline CDR1 and CDR2 sequences are MNHEY and SMNVEV (reference sequence). Trimming removed 5 bases from V and 1 base from J, with 8 bases in between. This CDR3 region has 14 residues. The CDR3 DNA is TGTGCCAGCAGTCTGACAGGGAACACCGGGGAGCTGTTTTTT. It yields the protein CASSLTGNTGELFF.

This sequence joins TRBV19 and TRBJ2-3; D perhaps matches TRBD1 (6 bases). CDR1 is LNHDA, CDR2 SQIVND, per germline (reference sequence). Trimming removed 1 base from V and 6 bases from J, with 14 bases in between. The CDR3 runs 15 residues. The CDR3 sequence is CASSIGTAQGDTQYF. The DNA of the CDR3 is TGTGCCAGTAGTATAGGGACAGCCCAGGGGGATACGCAGTATTTT.

J is TRBJ2-6 and V is TRBV27; weak D call: TRBD1 (6 bases). This CDR3 comprises 14 residues. CDR1 and CDR2 from the germline V gene are MNHEY and SMNVEV (reference sequence). V shed 6 bases and J shed 2 bases, with 8 bases lying between them. The CDR3 loop reads CASRGQPGANVLTF. The CDR3 DNA sequence: TGTGCCAGCAGGGGACAACCTGGGGCCAACGTCCTGACTTTC.

The J gene is TRBJ2-1, the V gene TRBV2; weak D call: TRBD1 (5 bases). Trimming pared 5 bases from V and 5 bases from J, leaving 13 bases between. CDR3 size: 14 residues. Germline V lookup: CDR1 SNHLY, CDR2 FYNNEI. The DNA for the CDR3 is TGTGCCAGCAGTAACTCCGCGACAGACAATGAGCAGTTCTTC. This encodes CASSNSATDNEQFF. Variable domain in full (rest from reference TRBV2 and TRBJ2-1): EPEVTQTPSHQVTQMGQEVILRCVPISNHLYFYWYRQILGQKVEFLVSFYNNEISEKSEIFDDQFSVERPDGSNFTLKIRSTKLEDSAMYFCASSNSATDNEQFFGPGTRLTVL.

The V gene is TRBV7-9, the J gene TRBJ1-6, with 7 bases that match TRBD1. V trimming: 5 bases; J trimming: 7 bases; junction bases outside the gene matches: 5. Germline V gene sequence: CDR1 SEHNR, CDR2 FQNEAQ (reference sequence). The CDR3 has 14 residues. As DNA, the CDR3 is TGTGCCAGCAGCACCGCAGGGGGAAATTCACCCCTCCACTTT. It specifies CASSTAGGNSPLHF.

This clone was observed at least ten times. V and J are TRBV19 and TRBJ1-1; D is perhaps TRBD1 (6 bases). Germline CDR1 reads LNHDA; CDR2 reads SQIVND (reference sequence). V lost 5 bases and J lost 8, with 18 bases in between. There are 14 residues in the CDR3. DNA for the CDR3: TGTGCCAGTAGTCCCACACGGGACATCCGAGAAGCTTTCTTT. Protein: CASSPTRDIREAFF. Drawing the rest from reference TRBV19 and TRBJ1-1, the complete variable domain is DGGITQSPKYLFRKEGQNVTLSCEQNLNHDAMYWYRQDPGQGLRLIYYSQIVNDFQKGDIAEGYSVSREKKESFPLTVTSAQKNPTAFYLCASSPTRDIREAFFGQGTRLTVV.

The V gene is TRBV2, the J gene TRBJ1-2; D ambiguous. The CDR3 has 14 amino acids. Trimming removed 2 bases from V and 6 bases from J, with 13 bases in between. Germline V gene sequence: CDR1 SNHLY, CDR2 FYNNEI. The CDR3 here is CASSEMAGINGYTF. The CDR3 DNA sequence: TGTGCCAGCAGTGAAATGGCGGGGATTAATGGCTACACCTTC.

This clone was found a few times. The gene calls are TRBV27 and TRBJ2-7, with no clear D. CDR3 length: 12 residues. Deletions cut 5 bases from V and 5 bases from J, with 10 bases between. Germline-derived CDR1 and CDR2 are MNHEY and SMNVEV (reference sequence). The DNA for the CDR3 is TGTGCCAGCAGTGCAACCGGAGACGAGCAGTACTTC. It yields the protein CASSATGDEQYF.

V gene TRBV21-1 combines with J gene TRBJ1-2; no check of the table's D call, TRBD1, against the DNA was made. TRBV21-1 is a documented pseudogene. This CDR3 has 13 residues. The CDR3 spells CASSTGQGSGYTF. Here the CDR3 DNA reads TGTGCCAGCAGCACGGGACAGGGGAGTGGCTACACCTTC.

The chain has TRBV2 and TRBJ2-3, with TRBD2 identical over 7 bases. The CDR3 sequence is 16 residues long. CDR1 and CDR2 from the germline V gene are SNHLY and FYNNEI. With V trimmed by 5 bases and J by 2 bases, 10 bases remained unmatched. The CDR3 protein is CASSNPWRGNTDTQYF. Here the CDR3 DNA reads TGTGCCAGCAGTAACCCCTGGCGGGGGAACACAGATACGCAGTATTTT.

This rearrangement joins TRBV7-9 to TRBJ1-1; no firm D call. Germline V lookup: CDR1 SEHNR, CDR2 FQNEAQ (reference sequence). V was shortened by 1 base and J by 4 bases, with 7 bases between the two germline ends. The CDR3 covers 13 residues. CDR3 coding DNA: TGTGCCAGCAGCTTAGTAGGGAGCACTGAAGCTTTCTTT. Translated: CASSLVGSTEAFF. The full variable domain, with the rest looked up from reference TRBV7-9 and TRBJ1-1, is DTGVSQNPRHKITKRGQNVTFRCDPISEHNRLYWYRQTLGQGPEFLTYFQNEAQLEKSRLLSDRFSAERPKGSFSTLEIQRTEQGDSAMYLCASSLVGSTEAFFGQGTRLTVV.

The gene calls are TRBV2 and TRBJ2-7; 12 bases are a match to TRBD2. The CDR3 covers 20 residues. V lost 0 bases and J lost 6; bases outside the gene matches: 18. Germline V lookup: CDR1 SNHLY, CDR2 FYNNEI. Here the CDR3 DNA reads TGTGCCAGCAGTGAAGCAGGGGCCCGGACTAGCGGGAAAAGATCAGGCGAGCAGTACTTC. This translates into CASSEAGARTSGKRSGEQYF.

As concerns this clone: The DNA is left out, because the CDR3 cannot be placed on it with certainty; the CDR3 is given as TCRdb lists it. The chain employs TRBV6-6 and TRBJ2-5; the listed D gene, TRBD1, was not tested against the DNA. CDR1 and CDR2 (germline): MNHNY, SVGAGI (reference sequence). Including both end residues, the CDR3 is 24 amino acids long. The CDR3 here is CASSPRSGTGHHQETQYFLRAQYF.

The V gene is TRBV18, the J gene TRBJ1-4; tentatively, D is TRBD1 (5 bases). The germline V and J ends were trimmed by 4 bases and 2 bases, with 11 bases remaining between them. Germline CDR1 reads KGHSH; CDR2 reads LQKENI. CDR3 length equals 15 residues. The CDR3 DNA is TGTGCCAGCTCACGTCAGGGAGGGACTAATGAAAAACTGTTTTTT. This gives the protein CASSRQGGTNEKLFF.

This clone is a singleton in its sample. The chain couples TRBV5-1 to TRBJ2-5; a possible D gene is TRBD2 (5 bases). Trimming removed 1 base at V and 0 bases at J, with 13 bases between. The germline V gene has CDR1 SGHRS and CDR2 YFSETQ. This CDR3 is built from 16 residues. The CDR3: CASSLRTPQYQETQYF. As DNA, the CDR3 is TGCGCCAGCAGCTTGAGGACTCCTCAGTACCAAGAGACCCAGTACTTC.

The chain uses TRBV2 and TRBJ2-1, with 11 nucleotides matching TRBD2. The CDR3 covers 15 residues. J lost 8 bases, V lost 5 bases, and 8 bases had no gene match. Per the germline V gene, CDR1 is SNHLY and CDR2 is FYNNEI. CDR3 protein: CASSLGLAGLDEQFF. As DNA, the CDR3 is TGTGCCAGCAGTCTCGGACTAGCGGGCCTGGATGAGCAGTTCTTC. Looking up the rest from reference TRBV2 and TRBJ2-1 gives the full variable domain: EPEVTQTPSHQVTQMGQEVILRCVPISNHLYFYWYRQILGQKVEFLVSFYNNEISEKSEIFDDQFSVERPDGSNFTLKIRSTKLEDSAMYFCASSLGLAGLDEQFFGPGTRLTVL.

This sequence joins TRBV3-1 (or the pseudogene TRBV3-2) and TRBJ1-6; TRBD1 is a possible D gene (6 bases). CDR3 size: 14 residues. CDR1 is LGHDT and CDR2 is YNNKEL in the germline V gene (reference sequence). Between the trimmed V and J ends, which lost 3 bases and 7 bases, there was a span of 10 bases. The CDR3 nucleotides are TGTGCCAGCAGCCAGGGACACACAAATTCACCCCTCCACTTT. This encodes CASSQGHTNSPLHF.

In its sample, this clone was seen once. The chain combines TRBV30 with TRBJ2-2; D is perhaps TRBD1 (6 bases). Germline assignment: CDR1 GTSNPN and CDR2 SVGIG (reference sequence). With 4 bases removed from V and 3 bases from J, the gap between germline ends came to 9 bases. The CDR3 spans 13 residues. The CDR3 region has the DNA TGTGCCTGGACCGGGACACACACCGGGGAGCTGTTTTTT. Protein: CAWTGTHTGELFF. Full variable domain (remainder filled in from reference TRBV30 and TRBJ2-2): SQTIHQWPATLVQPVGSPLSLECTVEGTSNPNLYWYRQAAGRGLQLLFYSVGIGQISSEVPQNLSASRPQDRQFILSSKKLLLSDSGFYLCAWTGTHTGELFFGEGSRLTVL.

The chain combines TRBV11-2 with TRBJ1-1; 8 nucleotides align to TRBD1. Per germline, CDR1 SGHAT and CDR2 FQNNGV. J was trimmed by 5 bases and V by 2 bases; bases with no gene match: 4. The length of the CDR3 is 14 residues. The CDR3 region has the DNA TGTGCCAGCAGCTTACAGGGGGCGGGGACTGAAGCTTTCTTT. Protein product: CASSLQGAGTEAFF.

The rearrangement links TRBV2 to TRBJ2-2; 8 bases are a match to TRBD1. V lost 4 bases to trimming and J lost 1 base; unmatched junction nucleotides: 5. There are 16 residues in the CDR3. Germline-derived CDR1 and CDR2 are SNHLY and FYNNEI. The DNA for the CDR3 is TGTGCCAGCAGTGTTGACAGGGGAGTGAACACCGGGGAGCTGTTTTTT. Amino acids: CASSVDRGVNTGELFF.

CDR3 loop: CASSARVNEQFF. As DNA, the CDR3 is TGTGCCAGCAGCGCCAGGGTAAATGAGCAGTTCTTC. The chain carries TRBV9 and TRBJ2-1, with D maybe TRBD1 (5 bases). The CDR3 runs 12 residues. The germline CDR1 and CDR2 sequences are SGDLS and YYNGEE. The V end was cut by 3 bases, the J end by 7 bases, with 8 bases between.

This clone was detected a few times. The rearrangement uses TRBV6-2 or TRBV6-3 and TRBJ2-7; maybe TRBD1 (8 bases). The CDR3 covers 17 residues. Per the germline V gene, CDR1 is MNHEY and CDR2 is SVGEGT. Deletions cut 5 bases from V and 6 bases from J, with 26 bases between. The CDR3 coding sequence is TGTGCCAGCAGTGACATCGACAGGGGAGGGAGAGATTTCGAGCAGTACTTC. Its translation: CASSDIDRGGRDFEQYF.

The V call is TRBV5-4, the J call TRBJ2-1; 7 bases match TRBD1. Per the germline V gene, CDR1 is SGHNT and CDR2 is YYREEE (reference sequence). The CDR3 consists of 15 residues. With 4 bases clipped from V and 5 bases from J, the junction kept 9 bases outside the gene matches. The chain's CDR3 is CASSASGGFDNEQFF. CDR3 in DNA: TGTGCCAGCAGCGCCTCAGGGGGATTCGACAATGAGCAGTTCTTC. The complete variable domain, with remaining parts taken from reference TRBV5-4 and TRBJ2-1, reads ETGVTQSPTHLIKTRGQQVTLRCSSQSGHNTVSWYQQALGQGPQFIFQYYREEENGRGNFPPRFSGLQFPNYSSELNVNALELDDSALYLCASSASGGFDNEQFFGPGTRLTVL.

The chain employs TRBV15 and TRBJ1-4; D call uncertain. The germline V gene encodes CDR1 LNHNV and CDR2 YYDKDF (reference sequence). The V end was cut by 4 bases, the J end by 0 bases, with 12 bases between. CDR3 size: 16 residues. The CDR3 sequence is CATSNPGRATNEKLFF. For the CDR3, the DNA is TGTGCCACCAGCAATCCCGGGAGAGCAACTAATGAAAAACTGTTTTTT. The full variable domain, rest sourced from reference TRBV15 and TRBJ1-4, is DAMVIQNPRYQVTQFGKPVTLSCSQTLNHNVMYWYQQKSSQAPKLLFHYYDKDFNNEADTPDNFQSRRPNTSFCFLDIRSPGLGDTAMYLCATSNPGRATNEKLFFGSGTQLSVL.

The V call is TRBV5-6, the J call TRBJ1-6; 8 bases are a match to TRBD1. This CDR3 is built from 15 residues. V lost 0 bases, J lost 7 bases, and 3 bases stayed unmatched. The germline CDR1 and CDR2 sequences are SGHDT and YYEEEE. The CDR3 sequence is CASSLGTGRNSPLHF. The CDR3 DNA reads as TGTGCCAGCAGCTTGGGGACAGGGAGGAATTCACCCCTCCACTTT.

This chain connects TRBV30 to TRBJ1-4; 10 positions match TRBD1. CDR1 and CDR2 (germline): GTSNPN, SVGIG (reference sequence). This CDR3 is built from 12 residues. V lost 7 bases to trimming and J lost 8 bases; unmatched junction nucleotides: 4. The CDR3 sequence is CASGTGAEKLFF. CDR3 nucleotide sequence: TGTGCCTCCGGGACAGGGGCCGAAAAACTGTTTTTT.

V gene TRBV5-6 combines with J gene TRBJ2-5; D gene unclear. The CDR3 extends over 14 amino acids. With 3 bases removed from V and 4 bases from J, the gap between germline ends came to 13 bases. From germline, CDR1 is SGHDT and CDR2 YYEEEE. Here the CDR3 DNA reads TGTGCCAGCAGCTCCCGGGTCCAAGGAGAGACCCAGTACTTC. It specifies CASSSRVQGETQYF.

The V and J genes are TRBV5-1 and TRBJ2-2; 7 bases map to TRBD1. The trim removed 4 bases at V and 5 bases at J, leaving 14 bases unmatched. Per germline, CDR1 SGHRS and CDR2 YFSETQ. The CDR3 runs to 17 residues. The CDR3 DNA is TGCGCCAGCAGCCCCACCTCCGGGACAGTAGTTACCGGGGAGCTGTTTTTT. Its translation: CASSPTSGTVVTGELFF.